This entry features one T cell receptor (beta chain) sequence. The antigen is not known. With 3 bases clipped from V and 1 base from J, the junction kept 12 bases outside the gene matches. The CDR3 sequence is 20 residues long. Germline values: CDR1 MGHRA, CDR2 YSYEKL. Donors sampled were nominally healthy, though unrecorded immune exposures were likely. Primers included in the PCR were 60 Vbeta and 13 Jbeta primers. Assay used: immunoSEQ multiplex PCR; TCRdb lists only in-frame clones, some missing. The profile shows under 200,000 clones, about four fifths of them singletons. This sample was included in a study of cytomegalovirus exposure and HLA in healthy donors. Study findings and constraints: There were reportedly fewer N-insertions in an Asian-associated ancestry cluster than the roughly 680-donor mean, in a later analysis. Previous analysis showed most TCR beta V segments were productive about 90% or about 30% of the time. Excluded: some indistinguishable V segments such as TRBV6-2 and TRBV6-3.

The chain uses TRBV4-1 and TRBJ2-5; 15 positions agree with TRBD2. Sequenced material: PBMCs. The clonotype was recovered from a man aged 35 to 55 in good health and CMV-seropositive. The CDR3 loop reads CASSHQGNGTSGGPQETQYF. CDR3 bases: TGCGCCAGCAGCCACCAGGGGAACGGGACTAGCGGGGGGCCCCAAGAGACCCAGTACTTC.